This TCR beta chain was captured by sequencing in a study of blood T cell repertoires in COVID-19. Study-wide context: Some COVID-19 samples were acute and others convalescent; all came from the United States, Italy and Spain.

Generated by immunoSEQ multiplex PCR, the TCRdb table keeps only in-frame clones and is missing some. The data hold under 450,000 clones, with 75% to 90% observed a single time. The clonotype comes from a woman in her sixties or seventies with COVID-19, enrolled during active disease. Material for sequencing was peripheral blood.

CDR3 in DNA: TGTGCCAGTAGTATAGGCCCGGCAACTAATGAAAAACTGTTTTTT. Encoded protein: CASSIGPATNEKLFF. The chain couples TRBV19 to TRBJ1-4; no definite D call. V lost 1 base, J lost 0 bases, and 6 bases lay in between. Looked up from germline, CDR1 is LNHDA and CDR2 is SQIVND (reference sequence). The CDR3 spans 15 residues.